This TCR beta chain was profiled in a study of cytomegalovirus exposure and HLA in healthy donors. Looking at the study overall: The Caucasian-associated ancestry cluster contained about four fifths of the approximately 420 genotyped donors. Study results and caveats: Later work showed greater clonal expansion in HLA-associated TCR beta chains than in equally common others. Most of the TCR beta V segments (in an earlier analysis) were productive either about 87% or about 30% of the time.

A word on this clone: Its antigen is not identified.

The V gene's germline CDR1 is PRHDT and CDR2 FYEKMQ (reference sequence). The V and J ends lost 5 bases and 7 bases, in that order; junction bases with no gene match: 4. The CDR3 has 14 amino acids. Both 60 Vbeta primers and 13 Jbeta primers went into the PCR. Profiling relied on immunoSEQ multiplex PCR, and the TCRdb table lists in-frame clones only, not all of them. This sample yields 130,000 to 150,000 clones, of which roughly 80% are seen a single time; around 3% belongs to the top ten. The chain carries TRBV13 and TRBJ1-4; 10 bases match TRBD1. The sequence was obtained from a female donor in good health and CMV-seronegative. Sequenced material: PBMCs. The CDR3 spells CASSTGTGVEKLFF. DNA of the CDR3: TGTGCCAGCAGCACCGGGACAGGGGTTGAAAAACTGTTTTTT. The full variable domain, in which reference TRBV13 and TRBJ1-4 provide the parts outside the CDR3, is AAGVIQSPRHLIKEKRETATLKCYPIPRHDTVYWYQQGPGQDPQFLISFYEKMQSDKGSIPDRFSAQQFSDYHSELNMSSLELGDSALYFCASSTGTGVEKLFFGSGTQLSVL.